The 29 T cell receptor beta chains below come from one sample, sequenced in a study of memory CD4+ T cells and cytomegalovirus serostatus. The sort gate was single viable CD3+CD4+CD8-CD45RO+ cells for memory CD4+ T cells. TCRdb's table, derived via immunoSEQ multiplex PCR, lists solely in-frame clones and lacks some. The sample has 27,000 or so clones, about 78% seen once; the top ten hold roughly 0.98%. The sample consisted of memory CD4+ T cells from blood. The receptors come from an adult in good health and CMV-seronegative.

This clone showed up just a few times. This CDR3 is also generated by other DNA sequences in the sample. The gene calls are TRBV18 and TRBJ1-2; TRBD1 might be the D (5 bases). The CDR3 contains 12 residues. Trimming took off 3 bases at V and 8 bases at J, with 10 bases between the two ends. Germline CDR1 reads KGHSH; CDR2 reads LQKENI. The chain's CDR3 is CASSPGTFGYTF. In DNA, the CDR3 is TGTGCCAGCTCACCGGGGACTTTCGGCTACACCTTC.

Here the CDR3 reads CASKRDRKNQPQHF. CDR3 sequence (DNA): TGTGCCAGCAAAAGGGACAGGAAAAATCAGCCCCAGCATTTT. This sequence joins TRBV27 and TRBJ1-5; 8 bases match TRBD1. The CDR3 extends over 14 amino acids. Germline CDR1 and CDR2: MNHEY and SMNVEV (reference sequence). J lost 4 bases, V lost 7 bases, and 6 bases had no gene match.

The chain employs TRBV6-5 and TRBJ2-2, with 9 bases that match TRBD2. CDR3 length equals 16 residues. Germline trimming cut 4 bases from V and 4 bases from J; bases unmatched to any gene: 7. Germline V gene data show CDR1 as MNHEY and CDR2 as SVGAGI. The CDR3 loop is CASSLLAGVSTGELFF. The CDR3 DNA is TGTGCCAGCAGTTTATTAGCGGGAGTGAGCACCGGGGAGCTGTTTTTT.

This chain connects TRBV9 to TRBJ2-3; D is unclear. The germline CDR1 and CDR2 sequences are SGDLS and YYNGEE. The CDR3 runs 15 residues. With 3 bases removed from V and 4 bases from J, the gap between germline ends came to 15 bases. The CDR3 coding sequence is TGTGCCAGCAGCGACCGAGGAGTGGGCCCAGATACGCAGTATTTT. Protein: CASSDRGVGPDTQYF.

This clone was counted between two and nine times. The chain couples TRBV5-5 to TRBJ1-1; D gene ambiguous. This CDR3 has 14 amino acids. Germline lookup yields CDR1 SGHKS and CDR2 YYEKEE (reference sequence). Trimming took 0 bases from V and 5 from J, leaving 11 bases between them. The CDR3 DNA sequence: TGTGCCAGCAGCTTGGATCTGGTTGGGACTGAAGCTTTCTTT. Its translation is CASSLDLVGTEAFF.

The chain recombines TRBV5-4 with TRBJ2-7, with 11 bases aligning to TRBD2. The J segment lost 2 bases and the V segment lost 3 bases, leaving 4 bases of the junction unmatched. The CDR3 extends over 15 amino acids. From germline, CDR1 is SGHNT and CDR2 YYREEE (reference sequence). The CDR3 DNA follows: TGTGCCAGCAGCTCGGGACTAGCGGAAACCTACGAGCAGTACTTC. Translating it yields CASSSGLAETYEQYF.

The chain has TRBV13 and TRBJ2-7; a weak D match, TRBD1 (5 bases). CDR1 PRHDT and CDR2 FYEKMQ come from the germline V gene (reference sequence). Trimming took 5 bases from V and 2 from J, leaving 16 bases between them. CDR3 size: 15 residues. The CDR3: CASSPRTGIPYEQYF. The CDR3 region has the DNA TGTGCCAGCAGCCCCCGCACAGGCATCCCCTACGAGCAGTACTTC.

The chain recombines TRBV11-2 with TRBJ2-2; D remains ambiguous. The V and J ends lost 7 bases and 1 base respectively, with 16 bases between them. The CDR3 runs 16 residues. From germline, CDR1 is SGHAT and CDR2 FQNNGV. In DNA form, the CDR3 reads TGTGCCAGCACCGGAAAATCGGGCGGGAACACCGGGGAGCTGTTTTTT. It encodes CASTGKSGGNTGELFF.

The chain combines TRBV6-5 with TRBJ2-1, with 8 bases aligning to TRBD2. J lost 4 bases, V lost 2 bases, and 1 base had no gene match. Germline V gives CDR1 MNHEY, CDR2 SVGAGI. This CDR3 contains 14 residues. The CDR3 is CASSYGGGYNEQFF. CDR3 in DNA: TGTGCCAGCAGTTACGGCGGGGGGTACAATGAGCAGTTCTTC.

This sequence joins TRBV18 and TRBJ2-7, with 8 bases identical to TRBD2. The CDR3 consists of 16 residues. Trimming at V came to 0 bases and at J to 2 bases, leaving 6 bases not matched to a gene. The germline V gene encodes CDR1 KGHSH and CDR2 LQKENI. The DNA of the CDR3 is TGTGCCAGCTCACCACCGGGTAGCGGGGAGACCTACGAGCAGTACTTC. Its translation: CASSPPGSGETYEQYF.

The chain has TRBV7-2 and TRBJ1-1; D gene uncertain. The V and J ends lost 5 bases and 1 base respectively, with 17 bases between them. The CDR3 is made up of 16 amino acids. Germline V CDR1 and CDR2: SGHTA, FQGNSA. CDR3 residues: CASSDLSWHANTEAFF. The CDR3 nucleotides are TGTGCCAGCAGCGACCTCTCCTGGCATGCGAACACTGAAGCTTTCTTT.

The chain employs TRBV6-5 and TRBJ2-1, with 11 bases that match TRBD2. This CDR3 spans 15 amino acids. V shed 2 bases, J shed 9 bases, and the junction held 6 bases outside the gene matches. Germline values: CDR1 MNHEY, CDR2 SVGAGI. CDR3 region: CASSYGLAGGGEQFF. The CDR3 region has the DNA TGTGCCAGCAGTTACGGCCTAGCGGGAGGAGGTGAGCAGTTCTTC.

The chain links TRBV19 to TRBJ2-3; D might be TRBD2 (5 bases). CDR1 is LNHDA, CDR2 SQIVND, per germline (reference sequence). Deletions cut 8 bases from V and 2 bases from J, with 14 bases between. The CDR3 contains 14 residues. The CDR3 loop is CASGPAAYTDTQYF. For the CDR3, the DNA is TGTGCCAGTGGCCCAGCGGCCTACACAGATACGCAGTATTTT.

The chain employs TRBV9 and TRBJ1-2; 12 bases align to TRBD1. After removal of 0 bases from V and 6 bases from J, the junction contained 6 bases not matched to a gene. The CDR3 has 16 amino acids. Germline values: CDR1 SGDLS, CDR2 YYNGEE. CDR3 protein: CASSVGGDRGPDGYTF. The CDR3 DNA follows: TGTGCCAGCAGCGTAGGTGGGGACAGGGGGCCTGATGGCTACACCTTC.

The V call is TRBV2, the J call TRBJ1-1, with 9 nucleotides matching TRBD1. V was pared by 5 bases and J by 1 base, with 5 bases of the junction left unmatched. Looked up from germline, CDR1 is SNHLY and CDR2 is FYNNEI. The CDR3 has 15 residues. Here the CDR3 DNA reads TGTGCCAGCAGTCCGGACAGGGGCTGGAACACTGAAGCTTTCTTT. It encodes CASSPDRGWNTEAFF.

The chain is built from TRBV10-3 and TRBJ2-3; perhaps TRBD2 as D (6 bases). CDR3 length equals 13 residues. Between the trimmed V and J ends, which lost 10 bases and 2 bases, there was a span of 13 bases. CDR1 ENHRY and CDR2 SYGVKD come from the germline V gene. CDR3 sequence (DNA): TGTGCCACCAAAGGACTATCCACAGATACGCAGTATTTT. This encodes CATKGLSTDTQYF.

This chain connects TRBV6-1 to TRBJ2-7; 8 bases match TRBD2. Trimming cost V 5 bases and J 1 base; bases outside gene matches: 1. The length of the CDR3 is 13 residues. Germline V gene data show CDR1 as MNHNS and CDR2 as SASEGT. The CDR3 sequence: CASSSGGSYEQYF. CDR3 in DNA: TGTGCCAGCAGTAGCGGGGGTTCCTACGAGCAGTACTTC.

V is TRBV7-2 and J is TRBJ2-3; possible D gene TRBD2, 5 bases. The ends were cut back, 5 bases at V and 8 bases at J, with 17 bases in the middle. CDR3 length equals 14 residues. Germline lookup yields CDR1 SGHTA and CDR2 FQGNSA. CDR3 loop: CASSPPATSVTQYF. Written as DNA, the CDR3 is TGTGCCAGCAGCCCGCCCGCAACTAGTGTTACGCAGTATTTT. The whole variable domain, filled in from reference TRBV7-2 and TRBJ2-3, reads GAGVSQSPSNKVTEKGKDVELRCDPISGHTALYWYRQSLGQGLEFLIYFQGNSAPDKSGLPSDRFSAERTGGSVSTLTIQRTQQEDSAVYLCASSPPATSVTQYFGPGTRLTVL.

The chain has TRBV18 and TRBJ2-1; 9 bases line up with TRBD1. Unmatched junction bases numbered 8, after V lost 5 bases and J lost 6 bases. Germline CDR1 and CDR2: KGHSH and LQKENI. The CDR3 covers 15 residues. The CDR3 region is CASSLTGGAPNEQFF. In DNA, the CDR3 is TGTGCCAGCTCATTAACAGGGGGCGCTCCCAATGAGCAGTTCTTC.

The J gene is TRBJ1-1, the V gene TRBV19; a weak D match, TRBD1 (6 bases). The germline gives CDR1 LNHDA, CDR2 SQIVND (reference sequence). The CDR3 is 14 amino acids. Trimming removed 6 bases at V and 3 bases at J, with 14 bases between. The CDR3 DNA is TGTGCCAGTAGGGAGGGGGGTCGGCACACTGAAGCTTTCTTT. It translates to CASREGGRHTEAFF.

The chain links TRBV10-1 to TRBJ2-5; the D gene is possibly TRBD1 (6 bases). V lost 3 bases and J 3 bases, leaving 8 bases between the germline ends. The CDR3 runs 13 residues. Germline V gene sequence: CDR1 WNHNN, CDR2 SYGVQD (reference sequence). Here the CDR3 reads CASSDPGEETQYF. CDR3 coding DNA: TGCGCCAGCAGTGATCCAGGGGAAGAGACCCAGTACTTC.

The genes are TRBV6-5 and TRBJ1-1; maybe TRBD1 (6 bases). The ends were cut back, 6 bases at V and 10 bases at J, with 27 bases in the middle. In germline, CDR1 is MNHEY, CDR2 SVGAGI. This CDR3 is 16 amino acids long. The DNA for the CDR3 is TGTGCCAGCAGCTACGCCGGGGGGGCCACGCCGGGGGGAGCTTTCTTT. Protein sequence: CASSYAGGATPGGAFF.

The rearrangement links TRBV11-2 to TRBJ2-1; TRBD1 aligns across 9 bases. CDR1 is SGHAT, CDR2 FQNNGV, per germline. This CDR3 comprises 16 residues. Trimming removed 5 bases from V and 7 bases from J; junction bases left unmatched: 12. The CDR3 sequence is CASSGGPGQGRNEQFF. CDR3 sequence (DNA): TGTGCCAGCAGCGGGGGGCCGGGACAGGGTCGAAATGAGCAGTTCTTC.

The gene calls are TRBV18 and TRBJ1-5; D call uncertain. The CDR3 contains 12 residues. V lost 5 bases and J lost 3, with 5 bases in between. Looked up from germline, CDR1 is KGHSH and CDR2 is LQKENI. The DNA of the CDR3 is TGTGCCAGCTCAATTCCCAATCAGCCCCAGCATTTT. Amino acid sequence: CASSIPNQPQHF.

The chain links TRBV6-5 to TRBJ2-5; TRBD2 matches at 13 bases. The J call may be mistaken, given a closer DNA end match to TRBJ2-7. The CDR3 extends over 15 amino acids. From germline, CDR1 is MNHEY and CDR2 SVGAGI. The CDR3 nucleotides read TGTGCCAGCAGGGCACTGACTAGCGGGAGGTACGAGCAGTACTTC. Its translation: CASRALTSGRYEQYF.

The V and J genes are TRBV7-9 and TRBJ1-1; tentative D call: TRBD1 (5 bases). The CDR3 length is 15 residues. Germline loops: CDR1 SEHNR, CDR2 FQNEAQ (reference sequence). V lost 4 bases, J lost 0 bases, and 12 bases lay in between. The CDR3 DNA sequence: TGTGCCAGCAGCTACCGGACAACCATGAACACTGAAGCTTTCTTT. Its translation is CASSYRTTMNTEAFF. Supplemented by reference TRBV7-9 and TRBJ1-1, the full variable domain reads DTGVSQNPRHKITKRGQNVTFRCDPISEHNRLYWYRQTLGQGPEFLTYFQNEAQLEKSRLLSDRFSAERPKGSFSTLEIQRTEQGDSAMYLCASSYRTTMNTEAFFGQGTRLTVV.

The genes are TRBV5-1 and TRBJ2-2, with D perhaps matching TRBD2 (5 bases). Germline lookup yields CDR1 SGHRS and CDR2 YFSETQ. Deletions cut 0 bases from V and 4 bases from J, with 19 bases between. The CDR3 loop spans 18 amino acids. The CDR3 protein is CASSLDRGLGKSTGELFF. The DNA of the CDR3 is TGCGCCAGCAGCTTGGATAGAGGGTTGGGTAAGAGCACCGGGGAGCTGTTTTTT.

This chain connects TRBV4-3 to TRBJ2-3; weak D call: TRBD2 (6 bases). The germline V gene encodes CDR1 LGHNA and CDR2 YSLEER. This CDR3 contains 14 residues. V lost 8 bases to trimming and J lost 6 bases, with 18 bases between them. The CDR3 DNA follows: TGCGCCAGCCGTTCTAGCGTTTCATCCGATACGCAGTATTTT. Protein sequence: CASRSSVSSDTQYF.

The chain joins TRBV19 to TRBJ2-5, with 16 bases lining up with TRBD2. V lost 3 bases and J lost 1; bases outside the gene matches: 8. The CDR3 consists of 19 residues. Germline loops: CDR1 LNHDA, CDR2 SQIVND (reference sequence). In DNA, the CDR3 is TGTGCCAGTAGTATCCGCCCGGGACTAGCGGGAGGGCGCCAAGAGACCCAGTACTTC. It is translated as CASSIRPGLAGGRQETQYF.